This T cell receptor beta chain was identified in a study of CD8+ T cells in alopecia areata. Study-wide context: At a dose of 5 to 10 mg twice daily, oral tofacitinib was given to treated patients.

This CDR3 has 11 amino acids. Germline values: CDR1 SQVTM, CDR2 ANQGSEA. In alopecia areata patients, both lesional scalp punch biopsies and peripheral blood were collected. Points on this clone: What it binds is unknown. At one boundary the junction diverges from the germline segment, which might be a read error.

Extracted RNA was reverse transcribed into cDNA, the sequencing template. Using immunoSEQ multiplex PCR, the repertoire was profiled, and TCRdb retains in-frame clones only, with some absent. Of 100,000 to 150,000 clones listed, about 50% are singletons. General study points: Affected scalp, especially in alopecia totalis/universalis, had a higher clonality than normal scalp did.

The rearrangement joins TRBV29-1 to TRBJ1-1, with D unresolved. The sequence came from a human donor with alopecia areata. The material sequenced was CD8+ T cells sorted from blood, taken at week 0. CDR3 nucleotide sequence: TGCAGCATTGAGTGGGGCACTGAAGCTTTCTTT. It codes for CSIEWGTEAFF.